This entry features one T cell receptor beta chain sequence. Its antigen is not identified. This specimen comes from a study of cytomegalovirus exposure and HLA in healthy donors. Study observations and caveats: In a later analysis, a missense DCLRE1C variant was linked to TCR beta V- and J-gene trimming.

Researchers ran the PCR with 60 Vbeta and 13 Jbeta primers. The table came from immunoSEQ multiplex PCR; TCRdb's copy has only in-frame clones and leaves some out. This sample has over 80,000 clones, with over 65% found just once. The source material was PBMCs. This receptor was identified in a woman aged 18-29 years in good health and CMV-seropositive.

The CDR3 DNA follows: TGTGCCAGCAGCTCTCCGGCACTGGCGGGAGGGCCCTCCTACAATGAGCAGTTCTTC. Translating it yields CASSSPALAGGPSYNEQFF. The chain is built from TRBV7-3 and TRBJ2-1, with TRBD2 identical over 9 bases. V was pared by 4 bases and J by 0 bases, with 13 bases of the junction left unmatched. The CDR3 runs to 19 residues. The germline V gene encodes CDR1 SGHTA and CDR2 FQGTGA. The full variable domain, its missing parts supplied by reference TRBV7-3 and TRBJ2-1, is GAGVSQTPSNKVTEKGKYVELRCDPISGHTALYWYRQSLGQGPEFLIYFQGTGAADDSGLPNDRFFAVRPEGSVSTLKIQRTERGDSAVYLCASSSPALAGGPSYNEQFFGPGTRLTVL.